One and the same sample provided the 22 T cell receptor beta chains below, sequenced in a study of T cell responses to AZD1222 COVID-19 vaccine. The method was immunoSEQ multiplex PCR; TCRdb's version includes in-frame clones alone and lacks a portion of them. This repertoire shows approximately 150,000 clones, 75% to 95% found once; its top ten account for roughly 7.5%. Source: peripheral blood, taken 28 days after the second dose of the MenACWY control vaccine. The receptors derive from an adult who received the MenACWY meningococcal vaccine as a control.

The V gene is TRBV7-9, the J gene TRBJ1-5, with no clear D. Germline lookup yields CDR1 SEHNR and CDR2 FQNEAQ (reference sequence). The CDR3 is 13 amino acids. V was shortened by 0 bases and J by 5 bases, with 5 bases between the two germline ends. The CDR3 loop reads CASSLALDQPQHF. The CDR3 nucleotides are TGTGCCAGCAGCTTAGCGCTGGATCAGCCCCAGCATTTT.

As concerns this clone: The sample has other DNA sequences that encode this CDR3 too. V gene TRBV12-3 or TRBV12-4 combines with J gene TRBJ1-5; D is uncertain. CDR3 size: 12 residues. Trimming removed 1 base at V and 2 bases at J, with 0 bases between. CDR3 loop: CASSLGNQPQHF. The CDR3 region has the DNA TGTGCCAGCAGTTTAGGCAATCAGCCCCAGCATTTT.

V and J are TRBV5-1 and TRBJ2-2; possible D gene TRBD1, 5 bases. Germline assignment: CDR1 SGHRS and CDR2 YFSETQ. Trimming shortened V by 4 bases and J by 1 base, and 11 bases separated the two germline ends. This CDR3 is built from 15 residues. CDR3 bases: TGCGCCAGCAGCGCGCAGGGATTGAACACCGGGGAGCTGTTTTTT. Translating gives CASSAQGLNTGELFF.

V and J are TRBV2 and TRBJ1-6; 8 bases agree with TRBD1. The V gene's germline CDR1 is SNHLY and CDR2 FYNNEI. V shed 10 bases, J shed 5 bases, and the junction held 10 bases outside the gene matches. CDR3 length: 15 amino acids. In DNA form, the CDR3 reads TGTGCCACCCAACAGGGGGGCGCGAATAATTCACCCCTCCACTTT. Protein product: CATQQGGANNSPLHF.

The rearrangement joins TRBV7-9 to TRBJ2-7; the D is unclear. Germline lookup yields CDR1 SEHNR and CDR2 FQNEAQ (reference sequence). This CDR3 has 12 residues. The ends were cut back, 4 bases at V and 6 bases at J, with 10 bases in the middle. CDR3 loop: CASSSNRVEQYF. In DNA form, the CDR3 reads TGTGCCAGCAGCTCTAATCGCGTCGAGCAGTACTTC.

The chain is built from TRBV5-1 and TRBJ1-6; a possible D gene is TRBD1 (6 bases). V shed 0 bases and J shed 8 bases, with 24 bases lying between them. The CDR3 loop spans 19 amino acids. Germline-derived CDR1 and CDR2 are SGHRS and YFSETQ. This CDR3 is CASSLAGRAGGRGDSPLHF. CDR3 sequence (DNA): TGCGCCAGCAGCTTGGCCGGGAGAGCGGGGGGCAGAGGGGATTCACCCCTCCACTTT.

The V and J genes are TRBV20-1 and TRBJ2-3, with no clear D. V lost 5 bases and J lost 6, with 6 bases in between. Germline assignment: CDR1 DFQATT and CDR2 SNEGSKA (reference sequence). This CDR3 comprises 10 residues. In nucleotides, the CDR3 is TGCAGTGCTCGGACGGATACGCAGTATTTT. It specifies CSARTDTQYF.

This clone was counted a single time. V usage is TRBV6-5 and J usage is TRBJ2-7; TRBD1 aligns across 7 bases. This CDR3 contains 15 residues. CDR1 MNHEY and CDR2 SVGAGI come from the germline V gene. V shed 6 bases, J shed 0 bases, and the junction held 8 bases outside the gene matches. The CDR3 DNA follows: TGTGCCAGCAGAAGAGGGACAGCGAGCTCCTACGAGCAGTACTTC. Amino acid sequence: CASRRGTASSYEQYF.

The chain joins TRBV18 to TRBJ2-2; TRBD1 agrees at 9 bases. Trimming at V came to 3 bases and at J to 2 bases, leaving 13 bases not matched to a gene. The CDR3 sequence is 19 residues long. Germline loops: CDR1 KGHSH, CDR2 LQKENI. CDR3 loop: CASSPVDRGAIHNTGELFF. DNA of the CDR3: TGTGCCAGCTCACCCGTGGACAGGGGAGCAATCCACAACACCGGGGAGCTGTTTTTT.

Written as DNA, the CDR3 is TGCGCCAGCAGCTTGGGAGAAGTTCGGGAAAAACTGTTTTTT. This codes for CASSLGEVREKLFF. V gene TRBV5-1 combines with J gene TRBJ1-4; no reliable D call. V was pared by 0 bases and J by 8 bases, with 11 bases between. The CDR3 is 14 residues long. Germline loops: CDR1 SGHRS, CDR2 YFSETQ.

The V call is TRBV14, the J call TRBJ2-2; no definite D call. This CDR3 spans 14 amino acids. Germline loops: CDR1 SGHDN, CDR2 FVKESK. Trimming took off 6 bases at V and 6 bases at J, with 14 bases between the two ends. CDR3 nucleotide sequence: TGTGCCAGCAGTTACAATCCGTTACCCGGGGAGCTGTTTTTT. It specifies CASSYNPLPGELFF.

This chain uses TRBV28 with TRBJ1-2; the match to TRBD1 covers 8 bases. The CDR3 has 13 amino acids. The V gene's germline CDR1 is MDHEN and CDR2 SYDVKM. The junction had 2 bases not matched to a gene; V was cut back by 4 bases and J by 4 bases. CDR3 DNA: TGTGCCAGCAGTTCGGGACAGGTCTATGGCTACACCTTC. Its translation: CASSSGQVYGYTF.

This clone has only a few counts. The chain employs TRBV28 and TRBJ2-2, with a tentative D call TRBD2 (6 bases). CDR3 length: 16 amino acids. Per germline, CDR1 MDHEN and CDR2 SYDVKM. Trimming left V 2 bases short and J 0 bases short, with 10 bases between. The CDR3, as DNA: TGTGCCAGCAGTTTAACGGCGGGATCGAACACCGGGGAGCTGTTTTTT. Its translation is CASSLTAGSNTGELFF.

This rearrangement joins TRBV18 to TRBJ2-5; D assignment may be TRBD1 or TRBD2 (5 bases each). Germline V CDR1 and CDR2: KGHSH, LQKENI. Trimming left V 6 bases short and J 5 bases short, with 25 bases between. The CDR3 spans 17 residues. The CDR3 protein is CASSPTPGRPRSETQYF. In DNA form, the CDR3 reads TGTGCCAGCTCCCCTACCCCGGGACGACCCCGGTCTGAGACCCAGTACTTC.

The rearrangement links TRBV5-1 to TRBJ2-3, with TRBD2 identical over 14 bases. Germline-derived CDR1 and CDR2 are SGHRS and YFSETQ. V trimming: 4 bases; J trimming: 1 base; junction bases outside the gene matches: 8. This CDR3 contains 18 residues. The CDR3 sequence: CASSKRLAGGSGTDTQYF. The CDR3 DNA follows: TGCGCCAGCAGCAAGAGACTAGCGGGAGGGTCGGGCACAGATACGCAGTATTTT.

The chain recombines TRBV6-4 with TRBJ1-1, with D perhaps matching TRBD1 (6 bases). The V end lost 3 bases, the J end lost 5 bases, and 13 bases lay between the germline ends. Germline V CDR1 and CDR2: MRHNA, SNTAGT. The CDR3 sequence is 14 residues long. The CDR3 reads CASSESGAHTEAFF. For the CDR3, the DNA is TGTGCCAGCAGTGAATCGGGGGCGCATACTGAAGCTTTCTTT.

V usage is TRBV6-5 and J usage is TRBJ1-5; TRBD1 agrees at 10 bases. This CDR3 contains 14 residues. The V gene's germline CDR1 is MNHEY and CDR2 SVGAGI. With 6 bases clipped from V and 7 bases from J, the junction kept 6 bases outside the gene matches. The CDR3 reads CASRTGGTGQPQHF. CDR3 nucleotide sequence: TGTGCCAGCAGGACAGGGGGCACGGGACAGCCCCAGCATTTT.

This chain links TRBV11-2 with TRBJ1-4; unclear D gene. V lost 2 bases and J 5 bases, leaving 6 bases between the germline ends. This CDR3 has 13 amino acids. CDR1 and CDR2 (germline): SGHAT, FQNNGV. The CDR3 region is CASSLQGNEKLFF. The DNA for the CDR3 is TGTGCCAGCAGCTTACAAGGGAATGAAAAACTGTTTTTT.

The CDR3 spells CASSLTGAYEQYF. CDR3 bases: TGTGCCAGCAGCTTAACAGGAGCGTACGAGCAGTACTTC. The J gene is TRBJ2-7, the V gene TRBV5-6; tentative D call: TRBD1 (5 bases). Per germline, CDR1 SGHDT and CDR2 YYEEEE. This CDR3 comprises 13 residues. Trimming left V 2 bases short and J 4 bases short, with 10 bases between.

CDR3 bases: TGTGCCAGCAGACTGACAGGCGGGGGCGGGGAGCTGTTTTTT. Its protein product is CASRLTGGGGELFF. J is TRBJ2-2 and V is TRBV6-5; tentative D call: TRBD2 (7 bases). This CDR3 spans 14 amino acids. The V gene lost 6 bases and the J gene lost 7 bases, with 15 bases spanning the gap. The V gene's germline CDR1 is MNHEY and CDR2 SVGAGI.

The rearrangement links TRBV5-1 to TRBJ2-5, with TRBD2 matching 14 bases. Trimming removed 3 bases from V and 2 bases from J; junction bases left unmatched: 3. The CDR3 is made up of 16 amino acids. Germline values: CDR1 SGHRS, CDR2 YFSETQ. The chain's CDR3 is CASSSRLAGGQETQYF. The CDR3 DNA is TGCGCCAGCAGCTCTCGACTAGCGGGGGGGCAAGAGACCCAGTACTTC.

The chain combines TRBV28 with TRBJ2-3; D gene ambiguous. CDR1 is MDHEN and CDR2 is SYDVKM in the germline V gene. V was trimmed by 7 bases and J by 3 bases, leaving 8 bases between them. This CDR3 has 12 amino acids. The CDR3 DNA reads TGTGCCAGCAATACGGCAACAGATACGCAGTATTTT. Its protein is CASNTATDTQYF.